The 31 T cell receptor beta chains listed next were all sequenced from one sample in a study of blood T cell repertoires in COVID-19. The data were produced by immunoSEQ multiplex PCR, yet TCRdb's version contains in-frame clones alone and is incomplete. The table shows about 68,000 clones, with 70% to 90% occurring only once. The specimen was peripheral blood. These receptors were taken from a woman aged 50 to 60 with COVID-19, enrolled during active disease.

The rearrangement links TRBV10-3 to TRBJ1-4; the D is unclear. Per germline, CDR1 ENHRY and CDR2 SYGVKD. The CDR3 sequence is 14 residues long. The V end lost 0 bases, the J end lost 7 bases, and 9 bases lay between the germline ends. CDR3 in amino acids: CAISESRVGEKLFF. In DNA, the CDR3 is TGTGCCATCAGTGAGTCGAGGGTTGGTGAAAAACTGTTTTTT.

In its sample, this clone was seen once. The gene calls are TRBV3-1 (or the pseudogene TRBV3-2) and TRBJ2-1; TRBD2 is a possible D gene (7 bases). V dropped 1 base and J dropped 3 bases, with 10 bases sitting between them. The CDR3 sequence is 15 residues long. CDR1 LGHDT and CDR2 YNNKEL come from the germline V gene (reference sequence). For the CDR3, the DNA is TGTGCCAGCAGCCAAGGGGGGGGCTTCTACAATGAGCAGTTCTTC. It is translated as CASSQGGGFYNEQFF.

This clone was counted ten times or more. This chain connects TRBV4-1 to TRBJ2-3, with 11 positions matching TRBD2. The CDR3 loop spans 17 amino acids. Germline V gene data show CDR1 as MGHRA and CDR2 as YSYEKL. The V gene end was trimmed by 7 bases and the J gene end by 4 bases; junction bases not matched to a gene: 13. The CDR3, as DNA: TGCGCCAGCACGTGGGTATCTAGCGGGAGGAGCCCAGATACGCAGTATTTT. Its translation: CASTWVSSGRSPDTQYF.

This chain links TRBV27 with TRBJ2-7, with TRBD2 matching over 12 bases. The CDR3 covers 17 residues. CDR1 MNHEY and CDR2 SMNVEV come from the germline V gene (reference sequence). V was pared by 5 bases and J by 3 bases, with 11 bases of the junction left unmatched. The DNA of the CDR3 is TGTGCCAGCAGTAAACTCAAACTAGCGGGAGGCAGCTACGAGCAGTACTTC. It encodes CASSKLKLAGGSYEQYF.

The chain combines TRBV5-6 with TRBJ2-1; TRBD2 is a possible D gene (6 bases). Trimming stripped 4 bases from V and 3 bases from J, with 11 bases between. Germline V gene lookup returns CDR1 SGHDT and CDR2 YYEEEE. This CDR3 comprises 14 residues. The CDR3 is CASSARTNYNEQFF. The DNA of the CDR3 is TGTGCCAGCAGCGCCAGGACTAACTACAATGAGCAGTTCTTC.

V is TRBV4-1 and J is TRBJ1-4; possibly TRBD1 for D (6 bases). V was clipped by 4 bases and J by 8 bases, with 26 bases between them. Looked up from germline, CDR1 is MGHRA and CDR2 is YSYEKL. The CDR3 has 18 amino acids. The CDR3 is CASSRTPSGSGEGEKLFF. CDR3 coding DNA: TGCGCCAGCAGCCGGACCCCCTCGGGATCAGGGGAGGGGGAAAAACTGTTTTTT.

The rearrangement joins TRBV7-3 to TRBJ1-6, with D unclear. The V gene lost 3 bases and the J gene lost 9 bases, with 6 bases spanning the gap. Per germline, CDR1 SGHTA and CDR2 FQGTGA. This CDR3 has 12 residues. Here the CDR3 DNA reads TGTGCCAGCAGCTTTGGACTTTCACCCCTCCACTTT. It specifies CASSFGLSPLHF.

The chain employs TRBV3-1 (or the pseudogene TRBV3-2) and TRBJ1-5; D remains ambiguous. The CDR3 has 18 residues. The germline gives CDR1 LGHDT, CDR2 YNNKEL (reference sequence). V dropped 1 base and J dropped 3 bases, with 19 bases sitting between them. In DNA, the CDR3 is TGTGCCAGCAGCCAAGCCCTATTGGTCGGCGGGCTCAATCAGCCCCAGCATTTT. Its protein is CASSQALLVGGLNQPQHF.

V is TRBV24-1 and J is TRBJ2-1, with TRBD1 as a possible D gene (5 bases). The length of the CDR3 is 19 residues. Between the trimmed V and J ends, which lost 4 bases and 7 bases, there was a span of 28 bases. Germline CDR1 KGHDR, CDR2 SFDVKD. The CDR3 region has the DNA TGTGCCACCAGTGACCGAAACGCATTTCAGGGTAGGGGCTTTAATGAGCAGTTCTTC. Amino acid sequence: CATSDRNAFQGRGFNEQFF.

The chain combines TRBV5-6 with TRBJ2-7, with D maybe TRBD1 (5 bases). The V end was cut by 6 bases, the J end by 4 bases, with 17 bases between. Per the germline V gene, CDR1 is SGHDT and CDR2 is YYEEEE. The CDR3 totals 14 residues. This CDR3 is CASTLGRLLYEQYF. In nucleotides, the CDR3 is TGTGCCAGCACCCTGGGGCGGCTCTTATACGAGCAGTACTTC. Looking up the rest from reference TRBV5-6 and TRBJ2-7 gives the full variable domain: DAGVTQSPTHLIKTRGQQVTLRCSPKSGHDTVSWYQQALGQGPQFIFQYYEEEERQRGNFPDRFSGHQFPNYSSELNVNALLLGDSALYLCASTLGRLLYEQYFGPGTRLTVT.

V and J are TRBV9 and TRBJ1-5, with 9 positions matching TRBD1. The germline gives CDR1 SGDLS, CDR2 YYNGEE. V lost 3 bases and J lost 6; bases outside the gene matches: 7. The CDR3 consists of 15 residues. The CDR3 sequence: CASSDGQGNGQPQHF. CDR3 in DNA: TGTGCCAGCAGCGACGGACAGGGGAATGGTCAGCCCCAGCATTTT.

On this clone: The junction shows a germline mismatch at one end, possibly a read error. The chain links TRBV3-1 (or the pseudogene TRBV3-2) to TRBJ2-2; perhaps TRBD2 as D (5 bases). The CDR3 length is 14 residues. Germline loops: CDR1 LGHDT, CDR2 YNNKEL (reference sequence). CDR3 bases: TGTGCCAGCAGCCAAGATCTTCAGGCCGGGAAGCTGTTTTTT. Its protein product is CASSQDLQAGKLFF.

This clone has more than one count but fewer than ten. The V gene is TRBV5-1, the J gene TRBJ1-1; the D is unclear. This CDR3 is 14 amino acids long. Germline-derived CDR1 and CDR2 are SGHRS and YFSETQ. The V gene lost 4 bases and the J gene lost 0 bases, with 10 bases spanning the gap. The CDR3 nucleotides read TGCGCCAGCAGCATCCTCAGTATGAACACTGAAGCTTTCTTT. It yields the protein CASSILSMNTEAFF.

The CDR3 sequence: CAWKGTGDQPQHF. CDR3 DNA: TGTGCCTGGAAAGGGACAGGGGATCAGCCCCAGCATTTT. The chain is built from TRBV30 and TRBJ1-5, with 10 positions matching TRBD1. After removal of 4 bases from V and 5 bases from J, the junction contained 2 bases not matched to a gene. The CDR3 extends over 13 amino acids. Germline-derived CDR1 and CDR2 are GTSNPN and SVGIG (reference sequence).

This chain uses TRBV18 with TRBJ2-7, with D possibly matching TRBD2 (6 bases). The germline CDR1 and CDR2 sequences are KGHSH and LQKENI. V lost 6 bases, J lost 1 base, and 19 bases lay in between. CDR3 length: 16 residues. CDR3 DNA sequence: TGTGCCAGCTCGCGGGGCCTAGCCCCACTATCCTACGAGCAGTACTTC. Translating it yields CASSRGLAPLSYEQYF.

CDR3 coding DNA: TGTGCCAGCGGGACAGGGGGTCAGCCCCAGCATTTT. Residues: CASGTGGQPQHF. V and J are TRBV5-4 and TRBJ1-5; 11 bases line up with TRBD1. The germline CDR1 and CDR2 sequences are SGHNT and YYREEE (reference sequence). The CDR3 consists of 12 residues. Germline trimming cut 7 bases from V and 6 bases from J; bases unmatched to any gene: 0.

The chain uses TRBV9 and TRBJ2-2; a possible D gene is TRBD1 (6 bases). The V end was cut by 6 bases, the J end by 0 bases, with 15 bases between. This CDR3 spans 16 amino acids. Looked up from germline, CDR1 is SGDLS and CDR2 is YYNGEE. The CDR3 is CASNHMGASNTGELFF. The DNA for the CDR3 is TGTGCCAGCAACCACATGGGGGCATCGAACACCGGGGAGCTGTTTTTT.

The V gene is TRBV6-5, the J gene TRBJ1-4; 9 bases agree with TRBD1. V was pared by 6 bases and J by 5 bases, with 4 bases of the junction left unmatched. Germline V gene data show CDR1 as MNHEY and CDR2 as SVGAGI. The CDR3 is made up of 14 amino acids. This chain's CDR3 is CASRGQGTNEKLFF. The CDR3, as DNA: TGTGCCAGCAGAGGACAGGGGACAAATGAAAAACTGTTTTTT.

The J gene is TRBJ1-2, the V gene TRBV9, with TRBD1 matching over 11 bases. V shed 0 bases, J shed 8 bases, and the junction held 6 bases outside the gene matches. The CDR3 covers 15 residues. Per the germline V gene, CDR1 is SGDLS and CDR2 is YYNGEE. CDR3 bases: TGTGCCAGCAGCGTAGATGGACAGGGGGCAGTGGGCTACACCTTC. Protein sequence: CASSVDGQGAVGYTF.

J is TRBJ1-6 and V is TRBV28, with no clear D. The CDR3 is made up of 12 amino acids. CDR1 and CDR2 (germline): MDHEN, SYDVKM. V lost 4 bases and J lost 8, with 6 bases in between. The CDR3 region has the DNA TGTGCCAGCAGTTCCAGTTATTCACCCCTCCACTTT. Translated, it gives CASSSSYSPLHF.

A single count supports this clone. The chain has TRBV5-1 and TRBJ2-2, with D uncertain. The CDR3 runs 14 residues. Germline values: CDR1 SGHRS, CDR2 YFSETQ. V was pared by 4 bases and J by 0 bases, with 7 bases between. This chain's CDR3 is CASSTHSNTGELFF. CDR3 bases: TGCGCCAGCAGCACCCACTCGAACACCGGGGAGCTGTTTTTT.

The chain employs TRBV19 and TRBJ2-2, with a weak D call TRBD2 (6 bases). The CDR3 is made up of 15 amino acids. Germline-derived CDR1 and CDR2 are LNHDA and SQIVND (reference sequence). The germline V and J ends were trimmed by 6 bases and 7 bases, with 18 bases remaining between them. The DNA for the CDR3 is TGTGCCAGTAGCGTAGGCGGGACCTCGGGCGGGGAGCTGTTTTTT. This translates into CASSVGGTSGGELFF.

This clone was seen a single time. CDR3 region: CAWSRGQGNNQPQHF. In DNA form, the CDR3 reads TGTGCCTGGAGTCGGGGACAGGGAAACAATCAGCCCCAGCATTTT. The rearrangement joins TRBV30 to TRBJ1-5; 9 nucleotides align to TRBD1. CDR1 and CDR2 from the germline V gene are GTSNPN and SVGIG (reference sequence). Unmatched junction bases numbered 5, after V lost 2 bases and J lost 3 bases. The CDR3 loop spans 15 amino acids.

The chain has TRBV2 and TRBJ2-2; TRBD2 might be the D (5 bases). The CDR3 runs 17 residues. Germline V gene sequence: CDR1 SNHLY, CDR2 FYNNEI. Trimming left V 4 bases short and J 1 base short, with 16 bases between. The CDR3 bases are TGTGCCAGCAGTGTGGACGGGAAAAGCCTGAACACCGGGGAGCTGTTTTTT. Encoded protein: CASSVDGKSLNTGELFF.

The chain employs TRBV18 and TRBJ2-3; 14 bases match TRBD2. J gave up 5 bases and V 1 base, and 8 bases lay outside the gene matches. Germline V lookup: CDR1 KGHSH, CDR2 LQKENI. CDR3 length equals 18 residues. Written as DNA, the CDR3 is TGTGCCAGCTCACCACTCAAATCGGGACTAGCGGGAGTAGATACGCAGTATTTT. Protein: CASSPLKSGLAGVDTQYF.

The table lists this clone with many counts. The chain is built from TRBV5-4 and TRBJ1-2; no clear D. Trimming removed 3 bases from V and 6 bases from J, with 24 bases in between. The germline V gene has CDR1 SGHNT and CDR2 YYREEE (reference sequence). The CDR3 covers 17 residues. In DNA, the CDR3 is TGTGCCAGCAGCTCCCTGAGAGAGTGGGCAAGGAATGATGGCTACACCTTC. Its translation: CASSSLREWARNDGYTF.

V is TRBV4-1 and J is TRBJ2-7, with D possibly TRBD2 on 6 matching bases. The CDR3 totals 17 residues. Per germline, CDR1 MGHRA and CDR2 YSYEKL. V was cut by 3 bases and J by 0 bases, with 18 bases left in between. CDR3 sequence: CASSQLVGWRASYEQYF. CDR3 nucleotides: TGCGCCAGCAGCCAGCTTGTGGGGTGGAGGGCCTCCTACGAGCAGTACTTC.

The count of this clone is one. The rearrangement links TRBV18 to TRBJ1-2; TRBD1 is a possible D gene (6 bases). V lost 4 bases and J lost 8, with 14 bases in between. The CDR3 has 13 amino acids. Germline V gene sequence: CDR1 KGHSH, CDR2 LQKENI. The CDR3 region has the DNA TGTGCCAGCTCACGTACAGGGACGGAAGGCTACACCTTC. Its protein is CASSRTGTEGYTF.

The chain has TRBV15 and TRBJ2-1, with 11 bases matching TRBD2. The trim removed 2 bases at V and 4 bases at J, leaving 1 base unmatched. The CDR3 runs to 15 residues. The germline CDR1 and CDR2 sequences are LNHNV and YYDKDF (reference sequence). Here the CDR3 reads CATSRRLAGYNEQFF. In nucleotides, the CDR3 is TGTGCCACCAGCAGAAGACTAGCGGGATACAATGAGCAGTTCTTC.

V and J are TRBV11-3 and TRBJ1-6, with D perhaps matching TRBD1 (5 bases). This CDR3 has 11 residues. V was shortened by 2 bases and J by 13 bases, with 6 bases between the two germline ends. CDR1 SGHNT and CDR2 YENEEA come from the germline V gene. Here the CDR3 DNA reads TGTGCCAGCAGCTTAAGGGGTCCCCTCCACTTT. Translating it yields CASSLRGPLHF.

The rearrangement links TRBV28 to TRBJ2-4; D may be TRBD2 (7 bases). V was pared by 7 bases and J by 7 bases, with 20 bases between. Germline CDR1 reads MDHEN; CDR2 reads SYDVKM. This CDR3 has 15 residues. CDR3 DNA: TGTGCCAGCACCATAGAGAGGGGGGGATGGAACATTCAGTACTTC. Translated, it gives CASTIERGGWNIQYF.